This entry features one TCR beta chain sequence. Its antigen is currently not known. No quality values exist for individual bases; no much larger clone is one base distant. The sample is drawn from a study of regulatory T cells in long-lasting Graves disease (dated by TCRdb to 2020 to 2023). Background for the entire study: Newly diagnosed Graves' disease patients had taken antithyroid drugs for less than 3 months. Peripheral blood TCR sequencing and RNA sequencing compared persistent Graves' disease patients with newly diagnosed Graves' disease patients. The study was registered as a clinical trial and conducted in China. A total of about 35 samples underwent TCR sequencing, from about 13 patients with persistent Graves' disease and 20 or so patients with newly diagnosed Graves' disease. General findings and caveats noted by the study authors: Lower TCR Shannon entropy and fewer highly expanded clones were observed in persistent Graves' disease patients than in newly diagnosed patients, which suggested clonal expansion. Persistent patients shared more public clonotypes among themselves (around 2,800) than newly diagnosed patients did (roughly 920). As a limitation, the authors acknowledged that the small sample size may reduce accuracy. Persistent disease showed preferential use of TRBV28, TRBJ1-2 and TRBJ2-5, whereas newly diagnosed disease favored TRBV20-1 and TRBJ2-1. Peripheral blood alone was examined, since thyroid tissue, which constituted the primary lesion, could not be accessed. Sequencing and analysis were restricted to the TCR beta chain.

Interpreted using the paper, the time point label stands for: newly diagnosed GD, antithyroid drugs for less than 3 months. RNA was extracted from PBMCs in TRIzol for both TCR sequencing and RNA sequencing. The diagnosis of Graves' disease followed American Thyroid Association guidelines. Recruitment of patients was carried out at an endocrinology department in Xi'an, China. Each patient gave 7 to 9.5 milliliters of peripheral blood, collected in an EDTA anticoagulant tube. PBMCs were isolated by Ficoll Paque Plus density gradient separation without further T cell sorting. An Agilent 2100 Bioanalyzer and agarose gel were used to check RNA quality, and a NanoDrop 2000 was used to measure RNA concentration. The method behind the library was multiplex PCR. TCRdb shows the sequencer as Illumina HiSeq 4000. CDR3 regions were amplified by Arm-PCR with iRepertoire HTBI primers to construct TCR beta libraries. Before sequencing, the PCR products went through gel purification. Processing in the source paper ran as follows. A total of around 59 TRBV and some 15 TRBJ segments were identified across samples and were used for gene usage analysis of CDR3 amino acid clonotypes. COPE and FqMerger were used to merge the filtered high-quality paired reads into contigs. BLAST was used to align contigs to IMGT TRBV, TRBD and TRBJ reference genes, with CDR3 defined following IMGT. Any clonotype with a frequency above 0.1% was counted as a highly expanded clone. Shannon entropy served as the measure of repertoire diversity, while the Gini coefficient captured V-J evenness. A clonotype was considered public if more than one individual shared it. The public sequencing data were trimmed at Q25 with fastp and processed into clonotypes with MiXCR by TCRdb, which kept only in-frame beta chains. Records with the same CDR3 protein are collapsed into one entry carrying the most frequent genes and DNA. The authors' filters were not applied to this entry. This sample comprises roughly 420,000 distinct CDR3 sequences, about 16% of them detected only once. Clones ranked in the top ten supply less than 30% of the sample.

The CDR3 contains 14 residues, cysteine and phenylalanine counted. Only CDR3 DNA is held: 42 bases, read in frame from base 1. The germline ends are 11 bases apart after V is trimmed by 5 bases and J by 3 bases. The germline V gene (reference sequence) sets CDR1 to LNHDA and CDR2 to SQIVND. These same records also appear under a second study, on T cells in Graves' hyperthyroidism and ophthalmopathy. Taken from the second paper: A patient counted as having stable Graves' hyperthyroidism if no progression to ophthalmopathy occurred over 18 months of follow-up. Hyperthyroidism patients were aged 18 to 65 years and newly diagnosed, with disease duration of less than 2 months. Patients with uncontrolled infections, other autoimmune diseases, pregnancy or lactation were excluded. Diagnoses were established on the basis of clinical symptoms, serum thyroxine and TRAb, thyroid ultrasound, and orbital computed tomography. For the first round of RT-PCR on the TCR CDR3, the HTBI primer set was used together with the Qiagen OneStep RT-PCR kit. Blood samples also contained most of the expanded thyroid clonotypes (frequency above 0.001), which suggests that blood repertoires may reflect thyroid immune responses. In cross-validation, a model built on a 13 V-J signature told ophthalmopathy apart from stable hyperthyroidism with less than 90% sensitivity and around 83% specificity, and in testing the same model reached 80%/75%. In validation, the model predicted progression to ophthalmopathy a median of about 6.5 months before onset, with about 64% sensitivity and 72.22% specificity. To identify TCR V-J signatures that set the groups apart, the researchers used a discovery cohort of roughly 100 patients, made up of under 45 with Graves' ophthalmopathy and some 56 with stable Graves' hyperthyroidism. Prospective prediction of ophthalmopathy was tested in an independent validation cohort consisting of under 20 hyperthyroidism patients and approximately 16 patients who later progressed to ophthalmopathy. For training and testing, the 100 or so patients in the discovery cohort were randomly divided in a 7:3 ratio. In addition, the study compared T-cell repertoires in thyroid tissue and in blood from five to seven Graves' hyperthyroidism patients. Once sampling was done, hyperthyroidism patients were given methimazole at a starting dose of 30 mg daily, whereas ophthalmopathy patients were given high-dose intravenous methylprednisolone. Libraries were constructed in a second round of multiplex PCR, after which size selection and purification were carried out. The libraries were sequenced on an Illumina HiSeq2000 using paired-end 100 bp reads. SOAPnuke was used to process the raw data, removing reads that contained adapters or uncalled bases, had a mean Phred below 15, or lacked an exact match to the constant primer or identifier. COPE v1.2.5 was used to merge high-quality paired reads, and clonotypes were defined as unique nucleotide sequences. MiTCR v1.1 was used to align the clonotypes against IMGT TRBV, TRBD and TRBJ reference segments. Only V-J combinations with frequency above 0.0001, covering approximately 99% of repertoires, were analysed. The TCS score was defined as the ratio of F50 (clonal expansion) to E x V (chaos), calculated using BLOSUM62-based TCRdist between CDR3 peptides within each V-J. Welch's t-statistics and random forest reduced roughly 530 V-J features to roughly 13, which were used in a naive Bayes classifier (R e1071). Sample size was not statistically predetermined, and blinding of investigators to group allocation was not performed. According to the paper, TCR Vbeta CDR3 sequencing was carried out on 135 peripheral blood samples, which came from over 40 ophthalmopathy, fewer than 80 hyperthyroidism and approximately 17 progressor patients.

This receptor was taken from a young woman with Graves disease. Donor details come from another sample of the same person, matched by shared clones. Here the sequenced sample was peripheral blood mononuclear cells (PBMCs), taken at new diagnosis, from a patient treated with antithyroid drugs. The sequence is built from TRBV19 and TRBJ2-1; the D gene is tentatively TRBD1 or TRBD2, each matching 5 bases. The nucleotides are TGTGCCAGTAGTGCTCGGGACGGCTACAATGAGCAGTTCTTC. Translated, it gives CASSARDGYNEQFF.